These 18 T cell receptor beta chains originate from one sample sequenced in a study of control samples from healthy donors and cancer patients. Assay used: immunoSEQ multiplex PCR; TCRdb lists only in-frame clones, some missing. The data contain more than 110,000 clones, roughly nine tenths of them singletons. The sample taken for sequencing was blood. These receptors came from a woman aged 25-40 years in good health.

Here the CDR3 reads CASSQEGQGGTEAFF. The CDR3 coding sequence is TGTGCCAGCAGCCAAGAGGGACAGGGAGGGACTGAAGCTTTCTTT. V gene TRBV4-2 combines with J gene TRBJ1-1; 9 bases map to TRBD1. Germline-derived CDR1 and CDR2 are LGHNA and YNFKEQ. There are 15 residues in the CDR3. With 0 bases clipped from V and 5 bases from J, the junction kept 4 bases outside the gene matches.

The chain uses TRBV5-5 and TRBJ2-7, with a tentative D call TRBD2 (5 bases). CDR1 and CDR2 from the germline V gene are SGHKS and YYEKEE (reference sequence). CDR3 size: 13 residues. Deletions cut 4 bases from V and 2 bases from J, with 10 bases between. DNA for the CDR3: TGTGCCAGCAGCCCGGGGAGACCCTACGAGCAGTACTTC. This sequence encodes CASSPGRPYEQYF.

The chain couples TRBV2 to TRBJ1-4; 7 bases fit TRBD1. V was pared by 8 bases and J by 5 bases, with 8 bases of the junction left unmatched. The CDR3 is 14 amino acids. CDR1 SNHLY and CDR2 FYNNEI come from the germline V gene. The CDR3 here is CASLRGQRNEKLFF. CDR3 sequence (DNA): TGTGCCAGCTTGCGGGGACAGCGAAATGAAAAACTGTTTTTT.

This clone was observed a handful of times. At one end, the junction sequence differs from germline, possibly due to a read error. V usage is TRBV6-1 and J usage is TRBJ2-7, with D unclear. The germline V gene has CDR1 MNHNS and CDR2 SASEGT. CDR3 length: 11 residues. The CDR3 bases are TGTGCCAGCAGTGAAGGGGTTTCCCCGGACTTC. It translates to CASSEGVSPDF.

The chain links TRBV6-4 to TRBJ1-2; 7 bases are a match to TRBD1. From germline, CDR1 is MRHNA and CDR2 SNTAGT. The CDR3 loop spans 14 amino acids. V shed 5 bases and J 4 bases; nucleotides not matched to a gene: 7. This CDR3 is CASSPTGRRYGYTF. The CDR3 bases are TGTGCCAGCAGTCCGACAGGGAGGCGCTATGGCTACACCTTC.

The J gene is TRBJ1-2, the V gene TRBV5-1, with D possibly matching TRBD1 (5 bases). From germline, CDR1 is SGHRS and CDR2 YFSETQ. With 1 base removed from V and 6 bases from J, the gap between germline ends came to 16 bases. CDR3 length: 15 residues. The CDR3 sequence is CASSLLAGREHGYTF. CDR3 in DNA: TGCGCCAGCAGCTTGTTGGCAGGGAGGGAGCATGGCTACACCTTC. Based on the CDR3 plus reference TRBV5-1 and TRBJ1-2, the full variable domain is KAGVTQTPRYLIKTRGQQVTLSCSPISGHRSVSWYQQTPGQGLQFLFEYFSETQRNKGNFPGRFSGRQFSNSRSEMNVSTLELGDSALYLCASSLLAGREHGYTFGSGTRLTVV.

J is TRBJ1-3 and V is TRBV7-2, with D hard to call. V lost 1 base, J lost 0 bases, and 4 bases lay in between. The CDR3 covers 14 residues. Germline assignment: CDR1 SGHTA and CDR2 FQGNSA. CDR3 residues: CASSLDSSGNTIYF. The CDR3, as DNA: TGTGCCAGCAGCTTAGACAGCTCTGGAAACACCATATATTTT. Complete variable domain (other parts from reference TRBV7-2 and TRBJ1-3): GAGVSQSPSNKVTEKGKDVELRCDPISGHTALYWYRQSLGQGLEFLIYFQGNSAPDKSGLPSDRFSAERTGGSVSTLTIQRTQQEDSAVYLCASSLDSSGNTIYFGEGSWLTVV.

V is TRBV6-1 and J is TRBJ1-2; 7 nucleotides align to TRBD1. Germline assignment: CDR1 MNHNS and CDR2 SASEGT. The V gene end was trimmed by 3 bases and the J gene end by 7 bases; junction bases not matched to a gene: 11. This CDR3 has 15 amino acids. The CDR3 reads CASSERGRQGVGYTF. CDR3 DNA sequence: TGTGCCAGCAGTGAGCGGGGACGGCAGGGGGTTGGCTACACCTTC.

The chain carries TRBV3-1 (or the pseudogene TRBV3-2) and TRBJ2-3; 16 positions agree with TRBD2. This CDR3 has 17 residues. From germline, CDR1 is LGHDT and CDR2 YNNKEL (reference sequence). V shed 6 bases, J shed 3 bases, and the junction held 6 bases outside the gene matches. CDR3 sequence: CASRLGTSGRATDTQYF. The CDR3 nucleotides are TGTGCCAGCAGACTTGGGACTAGCGGGAGGGCTACAGATACGCAGTATTTT.

The genes are TRBV7-9 and TRBJ2-7, with a tentative D call TRBD2 (6 bases). The CDR3 is 14 residues long. V lost 0 bases and J 3 bases, leaving 9 bases between the germline ends. CDR1 and CDR2 from the germline V gene are SEHNR and FQNEAQ (reference sequence). CDR3 in amino acids: CASSLAEGGYEQYF. The CDR3 DNA reads as TGTGCCAGCAGCTTAGCGGAGGGTGGCTACGAGCAGTACTTC.

The gene calls are TRBV11-2 and TRBJ2-5; 9 bases are a match to TRBD1. The CDR3 has 15 amino acids. Looked up from germline, CDR1 is SGHAT and CDR2 is FQNNGV. V shed 4 bases, J shed 6 bases, and the junction held 9 bases outside the gene matches. The CDR3 nucleotides are TGTGCCAGCAGCTCGGGACAGGGTATGGGGAAGACCCAGTACTTC. It translates to CASSSGQGMGKTQYF.

This chain joins TRBV7-3 and TRBJ1-6, with D unresolved. V lost 0 bases and J lost 8, with 8 bases in between. Germline CDR1 and CDR2: SGHTA and FQGTGA. The CDR3 sequence is 14 residues long. The DNA for the CDR3 is TGTGCCAGCAGCTTAACGGGGTGGGATTCACCCCTCCACTTT. Residues: CASSLTGWDSPLHF.

The J gene is TRBJ2-7, the V gene TRBV11-2; 10 nucleotides match TRBD1. This CDR3 has 15 residues. Trimming at V came to 3 bases and at J to 4 bases, leaving 6 bases not matched to a gene. Germline-derived CDR1 and CDR2 are SGHAT and FQNNGV. This CDR3 is CASSFAGQGQYEQYF. For the CDR3, the DNA is TGTGCCAGCAGCTTCGCGGGACAGGGGCAGTACGAGCAGTACTTC.

The chain joins TRBV7-9 to TRBJ2-3; 8 bases align to TRBD1. Germline assignment: CDR1 SEHNR and CDR2 FQNEAQ (reference sequence). J was trimmed by 6 bases and V by 2 bases; bases with no gene match: 10. The CDR3 is 16 residues long. The CDR3 spells CASSLIPAGGPDTQYF. The CDR3 region has the DNA TGTGCCAGCAGCTTAATTCCCGCAGGGGGCCCGGATACGCAGTATTTT.

The chain couples TRBV7-2 to TRBJ1-5; 9 bases line up with TRBD1. After removal of 2 bases from V and 5 bases from J, the junction contained 7 bases not matched to a gene. Germline V lookup: CDR1 SGHTA, CDR2 FQGNSA. This CDR3 is built from 16 residues. In nucleotides, the CDR3 is TGTGCCAGCAGCTTAATCCCGGGACAGGGAGATCAGCCCCAGCATTTT. Amino acids: CASSLIPGQGDQPQHF.

This chain joins TRBV29-1 and TRBJ1-1; maybe TRBD1 (5 bases). From germline, CDR1 is SQVTM and CDR2 ANQGSEA. The CDR3 is 12 amino acids. Trimming stripped 7 bases from V and 0 bases from J, with 9 bases between. The CDR3 here is CSGGHMNTEAFF. The CDR3 DNA is TGCAGCGGTGGACATATGAACACTGAAGCTTTCTTT.

This chain uses TRBV5-6 with TRBJ1-3, with a possible D match to TRBD1 (5 bases). Germline V gene sequence: CDR1 SGHDT, CDR2 YYEEEE. The CDR3 totals 16 residues. The V end was cut by 4 bases, the J end by 0 bases, with 14 bases between. CDR3 amino acids: CASSTDTGHSGNTIYF. CDR3 nucleotides: TGTGCCAGCAGCACGGACACCGGTCACTCTGGAAACACCATATATTTT. The full variable domain, completed using reference TRBV5-6 and TRBJ1-3, is DAGVTQSPTHLIKTRGQQVTLRCSPKSGHDTVSWYQQALGQGPQFIFQYYEEEERQRGNFPDRFSGHQFPNYSSELNVNALLLGDSALYLCASSTDTGHSGNTIYFGEGSWLTVV.

This clone was observed once. This chain links TRBV27 with TRBJ2-5; D might be TRBD1 or TRBD2, each matching 5 bases. V lost 4 bases to trimming and J lost 1 base, with 13 bases between them. This CDR3 has 15 residues. Germline V gives CDR1 MNHEY, CDR2 SMNVEV (reference sequence). The chain's CDR3 is CASSYRDGTQETQYF. As DNA, the CDR3 is TGTGCCAGCAGTTATCGGGACGGCACCCAAGAGACCCAGTACTTC.